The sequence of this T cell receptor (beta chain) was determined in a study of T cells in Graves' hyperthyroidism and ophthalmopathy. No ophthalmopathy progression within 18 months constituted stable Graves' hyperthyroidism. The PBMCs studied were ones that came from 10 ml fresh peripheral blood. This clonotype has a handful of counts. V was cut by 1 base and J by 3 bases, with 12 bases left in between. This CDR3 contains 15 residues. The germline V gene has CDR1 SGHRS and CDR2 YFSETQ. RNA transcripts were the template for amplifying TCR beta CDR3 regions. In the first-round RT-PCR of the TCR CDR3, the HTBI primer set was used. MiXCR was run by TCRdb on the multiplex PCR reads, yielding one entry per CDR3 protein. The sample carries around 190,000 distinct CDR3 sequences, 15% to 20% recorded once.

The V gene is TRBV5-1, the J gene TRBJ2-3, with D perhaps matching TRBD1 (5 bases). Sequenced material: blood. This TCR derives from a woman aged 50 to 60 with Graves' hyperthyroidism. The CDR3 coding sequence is TGCGCCAGCAGCTTGCGAGCTAGGGGTACAGATACGCAGTATTTT. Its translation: CASSLRARGTDTQYF.